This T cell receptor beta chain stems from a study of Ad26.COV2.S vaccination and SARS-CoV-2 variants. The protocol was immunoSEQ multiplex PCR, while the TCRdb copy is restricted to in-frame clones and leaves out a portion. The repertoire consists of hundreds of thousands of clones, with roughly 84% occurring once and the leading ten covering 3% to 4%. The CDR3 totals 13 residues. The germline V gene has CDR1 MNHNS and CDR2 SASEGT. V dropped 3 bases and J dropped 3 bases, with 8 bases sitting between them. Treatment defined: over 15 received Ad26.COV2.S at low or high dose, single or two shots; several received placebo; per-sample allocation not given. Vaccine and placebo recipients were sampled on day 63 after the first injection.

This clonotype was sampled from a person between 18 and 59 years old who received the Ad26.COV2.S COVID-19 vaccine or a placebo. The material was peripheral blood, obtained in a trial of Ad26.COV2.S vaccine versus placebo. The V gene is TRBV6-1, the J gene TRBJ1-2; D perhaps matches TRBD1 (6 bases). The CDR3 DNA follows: TGTGCCAGCAGTGAGAGGGGGGACTATGGCTACACCTTC. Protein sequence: CASSERGDYGYTF.